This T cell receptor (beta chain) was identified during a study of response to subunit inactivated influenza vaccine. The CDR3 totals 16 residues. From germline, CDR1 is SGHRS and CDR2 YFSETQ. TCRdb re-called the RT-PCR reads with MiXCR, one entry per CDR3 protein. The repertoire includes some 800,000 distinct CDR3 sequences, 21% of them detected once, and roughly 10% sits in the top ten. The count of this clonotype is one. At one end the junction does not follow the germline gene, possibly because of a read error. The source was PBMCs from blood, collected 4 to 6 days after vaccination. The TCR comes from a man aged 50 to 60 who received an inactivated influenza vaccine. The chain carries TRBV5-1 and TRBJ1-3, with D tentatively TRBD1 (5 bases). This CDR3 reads CASSLIAQGRGNTIDF. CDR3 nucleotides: TGCGCCAGCAGCTTGATCGCCCAGGGTCGAGGAAACACCATAGATTTT.